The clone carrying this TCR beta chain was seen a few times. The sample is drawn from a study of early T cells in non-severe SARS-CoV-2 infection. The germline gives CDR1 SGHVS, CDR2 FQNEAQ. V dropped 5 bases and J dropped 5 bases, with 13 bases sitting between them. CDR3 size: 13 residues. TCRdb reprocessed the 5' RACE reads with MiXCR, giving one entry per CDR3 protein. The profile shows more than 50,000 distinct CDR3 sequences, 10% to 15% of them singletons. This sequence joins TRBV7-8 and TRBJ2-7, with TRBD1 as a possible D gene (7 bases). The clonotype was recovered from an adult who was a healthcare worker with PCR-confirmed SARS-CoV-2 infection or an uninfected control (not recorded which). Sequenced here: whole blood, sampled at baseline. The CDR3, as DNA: TGTGCCAGCAGCCCGACAGGGAGGAACGAGCAGTACTTC. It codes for CASSPTGRNEQYF.